These 2 T cell receptor beta chains originate from one sample sequenced in a study of blood T cell repertoires in COVID-19. Clones were sequenced by immunoSEQ multiplex PCR, and TCRdb holds only the in-frame ones, with some missing. The table records about 190,000 clones, almost 80% of them present only once. Sequenced sample: peripheral blood. These receptors were taken from a man aged 55 to 70 with active or convalescent COVID-19.

The CDR3, as DNA: TGCGCCAGCAGCTCCACGGGGACAGGGGATGAAAAACTGTTTTTT. Protein: CASSSTGTGDEKLFF. V gene TRBV5-1 combines with J gene TRBJ1-4; TRBD1 matches at 10 bases. CDR1 and CDR2 (germline): SGHRS, YFSETQ. Trimming cost V 3 bases and J 6 bases; bases outside gene matches: 5. The CDR3 runs 15 residues.

The count of this clone is one. The gene calls are TRBV6-4 and TRBJ1-3; D unclear. V dropped 0 bases and J dropped 0 bases, with 9 bases sitting between them. This CDR3 has 16 residues. CDR1 is MRHNA and CDR2 is SNTAGT in the germline V gene. The CDR3 spells CASSDSGGSSGNTIYF. In nucleotides, the CDR3 is TGTGCCAGCAGTGACTCAGGAGGGAGCTCTGGAAACACCATATATTTT.